The sequence of this T cell receptor beta chain was determined in a study of blood T cell repertoires in COVID-19 (dated by TCRdb to 2020 to 2021). Looking at the study overall: Samples from collaborators originated in the United States, Italy and Spain and spanned both the acute and convalescent phases of COVID-19. The material from the prospective study consisted of cDNA or gDNA derived from T cells, B-cell-depleted T cells, or PBMCs. Subjects who had been exposed to COVID-19, were actively infected with it, or had recovered from it provided the deeply sampled blood TCRbeta repertoires that made up the dataset. The repertoires were released in a freely available public database intended as a resource for research on the immune response to SARS-CoV-2. The samples were drawn from the first 160 participants of the ongoing ImmuneRACE study and from roughly 1,300 subjects provided by 6 global collaborators. The sample metadata nearly always contained a de-identified subject ID, COVID-19 status, age in years and sex. HLA class I and class II types, where available, came from metadata supplied by the sample provider rather than from assay-based typing.

TCRbeta CDR3 regions were amplified from genomic DNA by means of the immunoSEQ Assay, a bias-controlled multiplex PCR. From the authors' description of their analysis: The number of nucleated cells in each sample was estimated by amplification of reference gene primers within the assay. Sequence reads were collapsed and filtered to measure the absolute abundance of every unique TCRbeta CDR3 rearrangement. For each sample, productive Simpson clonality was calculated as the square root of Simpson's diversity index across productive rearrangements. This is the immuneACCESS table as TCRdb keeps it, with only in-frame sequences that have V and J called. A part of the clones is gone; compared with another copy, unresolved V genes explain less than half, and the rest is unexplained. V and J calls and clone size are copied from that table; D and trimming were computed from the DNA. For this sample there are under 300,000 clones; around 89% appear just once. The top ten hold roughly 3.7% of the sample.

At the junction V is shortened by 3 bases and J by 3 bases; bases outside the gene matches: 10. From the germline V gene, CDR1 is KGHSH and CDR2 is LQKENI. Spanning cysteine to phenylalanine, the CDR3 consists of 17 amino acids. The read is trimmed to its CDR3 DNA, 51 bases read in frame from base 1. The collaborating institutions used their own protocols to collect whole blood in K2EDTA tubes. For TCRbeta analysis, collaborator samples were shipped as frozen whole blood, as isolated PBMCs, or as DNA extracted from either sample type. About this clone itself: Its binding antigen is unknown. Base qualities are not provided; no much larger clone lies one nucleotide away.

The study at large found these results: The quantity of clinical and demographic metadata differed by source and by participant and was supplied without curation.

The chain is assembled from TRBV18 and TRBJ2-3; 9 bases in the junction line up with TRBD2. The sample consisted of peripheral blood. The receptor was derived from a woman between 40 and 55 years old with acute or convalescent COVID-19. The CDR3 reads CASSPGLSGGPTDTQYF. The DNA reads TGTGCCAGCTCACCCGGACTGAGCGGGGGGCCTACAGATACGCAGTATTTT.